Listed below are T cell receptor beta chains from one sample, sequenced in a study of beta chain features in type 1 diabetes. Profiling relied on immunoSEQ multiplex PCR, and the TCRdb table lists in-frame clones only, not all of them. This table has around 310,000 clones, approximately 15% appearing once. Sequences were obtained from naive CD4+ T cells from blood. The receptor source for this set is a woman aged 18-35 years with type 1 diabetes. Both conserved end residues are part of each CDR3. The order of the fields is CDR3 protein, V gene, clone size, J gene. Size values are once, few and many counts, or a class for expanded clones, and some rows have none.

CDR3: CSVGTTTSGRALTHYSGELFF
V: TRBV29-1
size: NA
J: TRBJ2-2

CDR3: CASSLSSSEYNEQFF
V: TRBV19
size: NA
J: TRBJ2-1

CDR3: CASKVQGNTGELFF
V: TRBV7-9
size: few
J: TRBJ2-2

CDR3: CASSPTPPGGLYEQYF
V: TRBV18
size: NA
J: TRBJ2-7

CDR3: CASSRDRDTNEKLFF
V: TRBV7-9
size: NA
J: TRBJ1-4

CDR3: CASSQDVGGRAYNEQFF
V: TRBV4-2
size: few
J: TRBJ2-1

CDR3: CSVEFSWGLTDTQYF
V: TRBV29-1
size: NA
J: TRBJ2-3

CDR3: CASSAYLAGVVDEQFF
V: TRBV7-9
size: few
J: TRBJ2-1

CDR3: CAWSRGTYEQYF
V: TRBV30
size: few
J: TRBJ2-7

CDR3: CASSSTGQGAGANVLTF
V: TRBV28
size: few
J: TRBJ2-6

CDR3: CASSTLGFTDTQYF
V: TRBV7-2
size: few
J: TRBJ2-3

CDR3: CASSWGSGVRVDEQYF
V: TRBV5-4
size: NA
J: TRBJ2-7

CDR3: CASSLAQYYNEQFF
V: TRBV7-9
size: NA
J: TRBJ2-1

CDR3: CASSPGTSGKVSNEQFF
V: TRBV14
size: few
J: TRBJ2-1

CDR3: CASSSRQGRYEQYF
V: TRBV11-2
size: NA
J: TRBJ2-7

CDR3: CASSSSGQPQHF
V: TRBV11-2
size: NA
J: TRBJ1-5

CDR3: CASSTGLAGGSHQFF
V: TRBV5-1
size: few
J: TRBJ2-1

CDR3: CASREGIYTMEGTQYF
V: TRBV11-2
size: NA
J: TRBJ2-5

CDR3: CASSLGGTQFF
V: TRBV7-9
size: NA
J: TRBJ2-1

CDR3: CASSPDNNYGYTF
V: TRBV5-4
size: NA
J: TRBJ1-2

CDR3: CASSPRGEGNEQFF
V: TRBV18
size: few
J: TRBJ2-1

CDR3: CASSPWTGGLYEHVF
V: TRBV18
size: NA
J: TRBJ2-7

CDR3: CASGTAYLQENTEAFF
V: TRBV12-5
size: NA
J: TRBJ1-1

CDR3: CAWSVLLSREQFF
V: TRBV30
size: NA
J: TRBJ2-1

CDR3: CASSLSPNRVETQYF
V: TRBV7-3
size: NA
J: TRBJ2-5

CDR3: CASSLSTEYGYTF
V: TRBV28
size: once
J: TRBJ1-2

CDR3: CASSLVTSGELFF
V: TRBV5-1
size: NA
J: TRBJ2-2

CDR3: CASSSGLASSTDTQYF
V: TRBV5-4
size: few
J: TRBJ2-3

CDR3: CASSGGSGKSMNTEAFF
V: TRBV5-1
size: NA
J: TRBJ1-1

CDR3: CASSLTGTAHNSGANVLTF
V: TRBV18
size: few
J: TRBJ2-6

CDR3: CASSEDDRETTFF
V: TRBV2
size: NA
J: TRBJ1-1

CDR3: CASRGPGTKSHGYTF
V: TRBV5-4
size: NA
J: TRBJ1-2

CDR3: CAISADYEQYF
V: TRBV10-3
size: few
J: TRBJ2-7

CDR3: CASNQRETDTQYF
V: TRBV6-6
size: NA
J: TRBJ2-3

CDR3: CAWSAGTGSYEQYF
V: TRBV30
size: NA
J: TRBJ2-7

CDR3: CASSEYTQGHGTDTQYF
V: TRBV25-1
size: NA
J: TRBJ2-3

CDR3: CASSIKGTGKFF
V: TRBV5-4
size: few
J: TRBJ2-1

CDR3: CASSFTQTDTQYF
V: TRBV7-2
size: few
J: TRBJ2-3

CDR3: CASSEQGVNTEAFF
V: TRBV5-1
size: few
J: TRBJ1-1

CDR3: CASSPDRGLNGYTF
V: TRBV11-2
size: NA
J: TRBJ1-2

CDR3: CSVEVAVGGDTQYF
V: TRBV29-1
size: few
J: TRBJ2-3

CDR3: CASSQPGTGHNGYTF
V: TRBV4-2
size: few
J: TRBJ1-2

CDR3: CASSLDRLGLTRETQYF
V: TRBV5-4
size: NA
J: TRBJ2-5

CDR3: CASSPQGQGYEQYF
V: TRBV18
size: NA
J: TRBJ2-7

CDR3: CASSLDRANYGYTF
V: TRBV5-4
size: few
J: TRBJ1-2

CDR3: CATSSLAGSTDTQYF
V: TRBV15
size: NA
J: TRBJ2-3

CDR3: CASSHGSTGDVRGYTF
V: TRBV6-6
size: once
J: TRBJ1-2

CDR3: CAWRWTGNTEAFF
V: TRBV30
size: few
J: TRBJ1-1

CDR3: CASSQAPSGRADTQYF
V: TRBV4-3
size: few
J: TRBJ2-3

CDR3: CASSSRDRMLNTEAFF
V: TRBV7-2
size: NA
J: TRBJ1-1

CDR3: CASSVATNTDTQYF
V: TRBV9
size: NA
J: TRBJ2-3

CDR3: CATSRDSRTSPNEQFF
V: TRBV15
size: NA
J: TRBJ2-1

CDR3: CASGPLGDSNQPQHF
V: TRBV11-2
size: few
J: TRBJ1-5

CDR3: CASSGTSGGYEQYF
V: TRBV5-1
size: few
J: TRBJ2-7

CDR3: CASSVDRGRETQYF
V: TRBV7-3
size: NA
J: TRBJ2-5

CDR3: CASSPRDRGLYGYTF
V: TRBV2
size: NA
J: TRBJ1-2

CDR3: CASSSSYEQYF
V: TRBV19
size: few
J: TRBJ2-7